The 3 T cell receptor beta chains below all came from one sample that was sequenced in a study of control samples from healthy donors and cancer patients. Profiling relied on immunoSEQ multiplex PCR, and the TCRdb table lists in-frame clones only, not all of them. The sample contains 150,000 to 200,000 clones, about 90% of which appear only once. Sequencing used blood. All receptors come from a woman aged 50 to 60 in good health.

This chain joins TRBV29-1 and TRBJ1-2, with 7 nucleotides matching TRBD1. The CDR3 totals 13 residues. The junction had 7 bases not matched to a gene; V was cut back by 7 bases and J by 2 bases. Germline CDR1 is SQVTM and CDR2 is ANQGSEA. The CDR3 DNA sequence: TGCAGCGGGGCCGACAGGGCAAACTATGGCTACACCTTC. Its translation is CSGADRANYGYTF.

In DNA, the CDR3 is TGTGCCTGGACCCAGGGGAGGATGGGTTCACCCCTCCACTTT. Amino acid sequence: CAWTQGRMGSPLHF. The V gene is TRBV30, the J gene TRBJ1-6, with D perhaps TRBD1 (6 bases). The length of the CDR3 is 14 residues. With 4 bases removed from V and 9 bases from J, the gap between germline ends came to 16 bases. Germline loops: CDR1 GTSNPN, CDR2 SVGIG (reference sequence).

The chain is built from TRBV24-1 and TRBJ1-1; D gene unclear. Per the germline V gene, CDR1 is KGHDR and CDR2 is SFDVKD. V dropped 9 bases and J dropped 8 bases, with 18 bases sitting between them. The CDR3 extends over 13 amino acids. CDR3 nucleotide sequence: TGTGCCACCGCGACCCATCGGTCCGACGAAGCTTTCTTT. Protein: CATATHRSDEAFF.